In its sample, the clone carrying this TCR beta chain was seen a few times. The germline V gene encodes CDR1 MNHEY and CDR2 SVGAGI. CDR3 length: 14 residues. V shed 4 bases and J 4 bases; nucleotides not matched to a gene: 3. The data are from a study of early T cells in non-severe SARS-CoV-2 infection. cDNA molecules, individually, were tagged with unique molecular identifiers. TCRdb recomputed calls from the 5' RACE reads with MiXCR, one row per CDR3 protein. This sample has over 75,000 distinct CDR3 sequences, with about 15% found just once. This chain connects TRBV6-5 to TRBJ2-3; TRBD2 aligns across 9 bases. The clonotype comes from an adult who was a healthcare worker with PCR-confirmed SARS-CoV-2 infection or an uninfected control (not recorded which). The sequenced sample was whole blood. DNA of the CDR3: TGTGCCAGCAGTTTCCTAGCGGGATCAGATACGCAGTATTTT. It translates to CASSFLAGSDTQYF.